This T cell receptor (beta chain) was sequenced in a study of CD4 T cells in relation to SARS-CoV-2 and coronaviruses. Background on the study: TCR beta CDR3s were sequenced after approximately ten-day antigen culture of PBMCs. The restricting HLA molecule for shared crossreactive spike epitopes was mapped.

Assay: immunoSEQ multiplex PCR; the TCRdb copy retains only in-frame clones and omits some. The table records 25,000 to 35,000 clones, about 76% of them present only once. Naive or memory CD4+ cells were cultured 1:1 with T cell-depleted PBMCs plus CEF. General observations from the study: The cross-reactivity analysis covered only spike protein, not other viral proteins.

This clone was seen only a few times. What it binds is not known. Trimming removed 10 bases from V and 3 bases from J; junction bases left unmatched: 7. Germline V gene data show CDR1 as ENHRY and CDR2 as SYGVKD. The CDR3 is made up of 15 amino acids. Source material: memory CD4+ T cells from PBMCs, cultured in vitro. The receptor was isolated from an adult with COVID-19. J is TRBJ2-2 and V is TRBV10-3, with 11 bases lining up with TRBD2. CDR3 DNA sequence: TGTGCCAGCAAACGGGGACTAGCGGACACCGGGGAGCTGTTTTTT. It specifies CASKRGLADTGELFF.